This entry concerns a single T cell receptor beta chain. Antigen unknown. Two oligonucleotides, mixed equimolar, formed the beta constant-region primer covering TRBC1 and TRBC2. Ligated cDNA was amplified by four rounds of PCR with nested alpha and beta constant-region primers and SP2. TCRdb processed the UMI-ligation and nested PCR reads anew with MiXCR; each CDR3 protein has one entry. The sample records 85,000 to 130,000 distinct CDR3 sequences, about 14% being singletons. These data come from a study of naive and memory T cell subsets. Study-level points and caveats: Especially in CD8 cells, naive repertoires contained a few larger clonotypes, possibly CD45RA-re-expressing memory cells.

CMV status came from CD4+ IFNgamma after overnight CMV lysate stimulation. Cells stained for CD3, CD4, CD8, CD45RA, CD27 and viability were sorted into four CD45RA/CD27 subsets. V lost 0 bases to trimming and J lost 6 bases, with 2 bases between them. The germline V gene encodes CDR1 SEHNR and CDR2 FQNEAQ (reference sequence). CDR3 length equals 12 residues. The clonotype comes from a human donor in good health. The sample consisted of naive CD8+ T cells from blood. V is TRBV7-9 and J is TRBJ2-2, with D unresolved. The CDR3 nucleotides read TGTGCCAGCAGCTTAGCTCCCGGGGAGCTGTTTTTT. The encoded protein is CASSLAPGELFF.